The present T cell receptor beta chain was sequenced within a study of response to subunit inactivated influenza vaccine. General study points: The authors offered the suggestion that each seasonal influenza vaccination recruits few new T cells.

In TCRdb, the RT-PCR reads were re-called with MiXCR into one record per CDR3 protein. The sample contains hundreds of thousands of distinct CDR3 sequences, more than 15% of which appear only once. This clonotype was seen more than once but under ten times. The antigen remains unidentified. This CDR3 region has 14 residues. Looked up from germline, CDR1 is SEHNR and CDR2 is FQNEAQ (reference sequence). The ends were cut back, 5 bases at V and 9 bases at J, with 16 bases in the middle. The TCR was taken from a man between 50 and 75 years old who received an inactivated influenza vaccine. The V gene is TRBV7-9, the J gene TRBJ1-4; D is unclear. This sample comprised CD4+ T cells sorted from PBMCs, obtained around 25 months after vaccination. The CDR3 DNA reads TGTGCCAGCAGCGGCGGCCAGGACGGGAAAAAACTGTTTTTT. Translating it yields CASSGGQDGKKLFF.